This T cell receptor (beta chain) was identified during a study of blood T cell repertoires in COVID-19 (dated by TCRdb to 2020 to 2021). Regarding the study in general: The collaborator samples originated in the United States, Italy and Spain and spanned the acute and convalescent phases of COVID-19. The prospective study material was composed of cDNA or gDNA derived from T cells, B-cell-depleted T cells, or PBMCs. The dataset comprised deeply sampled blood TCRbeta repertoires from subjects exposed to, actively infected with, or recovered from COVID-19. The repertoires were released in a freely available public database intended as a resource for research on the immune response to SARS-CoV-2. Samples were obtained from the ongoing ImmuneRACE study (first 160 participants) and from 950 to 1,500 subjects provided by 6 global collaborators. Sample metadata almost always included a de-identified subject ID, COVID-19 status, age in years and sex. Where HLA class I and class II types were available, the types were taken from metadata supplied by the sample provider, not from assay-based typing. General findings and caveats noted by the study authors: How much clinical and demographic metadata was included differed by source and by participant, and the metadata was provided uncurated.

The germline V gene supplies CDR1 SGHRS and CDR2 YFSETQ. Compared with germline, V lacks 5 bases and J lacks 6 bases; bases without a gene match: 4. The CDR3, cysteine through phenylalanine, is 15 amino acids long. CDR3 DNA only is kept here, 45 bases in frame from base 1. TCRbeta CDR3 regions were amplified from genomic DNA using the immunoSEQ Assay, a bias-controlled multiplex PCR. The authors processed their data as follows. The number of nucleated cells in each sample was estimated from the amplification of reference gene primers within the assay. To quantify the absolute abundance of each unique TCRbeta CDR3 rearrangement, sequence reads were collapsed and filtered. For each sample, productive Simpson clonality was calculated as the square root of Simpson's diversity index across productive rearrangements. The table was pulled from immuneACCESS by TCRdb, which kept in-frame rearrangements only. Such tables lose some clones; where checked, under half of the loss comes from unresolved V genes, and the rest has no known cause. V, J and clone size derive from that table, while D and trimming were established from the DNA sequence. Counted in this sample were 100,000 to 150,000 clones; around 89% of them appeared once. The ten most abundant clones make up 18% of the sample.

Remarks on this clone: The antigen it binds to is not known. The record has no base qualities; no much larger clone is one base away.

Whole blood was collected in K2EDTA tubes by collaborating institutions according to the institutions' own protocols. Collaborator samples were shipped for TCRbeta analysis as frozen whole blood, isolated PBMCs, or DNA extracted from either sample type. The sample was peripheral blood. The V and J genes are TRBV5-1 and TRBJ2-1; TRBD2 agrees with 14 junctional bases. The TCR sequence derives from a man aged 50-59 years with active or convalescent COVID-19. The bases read TGCGCCAGCAGTCGCGGGACTAGCGGGAGCAATGAGCAGTTCTTC. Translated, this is CASSRGTSGSNEQFF.